The next 3 T cell receptor beta chains were all read from a single sample in a study of blood T cell repertoires in COVID-19. Sequencing was performed with immunoSEQ multiplex PCR; in TCRdb, only in-frame clones are kept and a portion is missing. The repertoire has roughly 120,000 clones, about 90% of them found once; the top ten carry roughly 0.94%. Specimen: peripheral blood. The receptor source for this set is a woman aged 45-65 years with active or convalescent COVID-19.

The chain combines TRBV28 with TRBJ1-5, with D possibly TRBD1 on 6 matching bases. The CDR3 spans 15 residues. V gave up 5 bases and J gave up 2 bases, with 13 bases separating them. The germline gives CDR1 MDHEN, CDR2 SYDVKM. DNA for the CDR3: TGTGCCAGCAGTCCGGGGACACTAGGCAATCAGCCCCAGCATTTT. Translating gives CASSPGTLGNQPQHF.

The rearrangement uses TRBV27 and TRBJ1-5; 11 bases line up with TRBD1. Per the germline V gene, CDR1 is MNHEY and CDR2 is SMNVEV (reference sequence). The CDR3 length is 19 residues. V trimming: 8 bases; J trimming: 0 bases; junction bases outside the gene matches: 15. The CDR3 DNA reads TGTGCCAGCGGTTACCTAGGGACAGGGGGAAACTATAGCAATCAGCCCCAGCATTTT. Its protein product is CASGYLGTGGNYSNQPQHF.

The chain is built from TRBV2 and TRBJ1-5, with 8 bases aligning to TRBD1. Losses at the gene ends were 7 bases for V and 7 bases for J; bases not matched to a gene: 12. The CDR3 runs to 15 residues. Germline V gene lookup returns CDR1 SNHLY and CDR2 FYNNEI. Here the CDR3 DNA reads TGTGCCAGCACTTTTTCCCAGGGGGCGTCCCAGCCCCAGCATTTT. Translating gives CASTFSQGASQPQHF.